The 13 T cell receptor beta chains presented below share a single source sample, sequenced in a study of T cell changes during pregnancy in multiple sclerosis. Clones were read by immunoSEQ multiplex PCR, and TCRdb kept only the in-frame ones, dropping some. The sample includes more than 65,000 clones, roughly 88% of them seen just once. Here the sequenced sample was peripheral blood, taken after pregnancy. The origin of the receptors is a female donor in good health, enrolled as a control in a pregnancy study.

This clone came up once. The genes are TRBV2 and TRBJ2-1, with 8 positions matching TRBD2. This CDR3 is built from 14 residues. Losses at the gene ends were 6 bases for V and 1 base for J; bases not matched to a gene: 2. Germline CDR1 is SNHLY and CDR2 is FYNNEI. CDR3 in DNA: TGTGCCAGCAGGGAGCGGGGGTCCTACAATGAGCAGTTCTTC. Translated, it gives CASRERGSYNEQFF. The full variable domain, rest sourced from reference TRBV2 and TRBJ2-1, is EPEVTQTPSHQVTQMGQEVILRCVPISNHLYFYWYRQILGQKVEFLVSFYNNEISEKSEIFDDQFSVERPDGSNFTLKIRSTKLEDSAMYFCASRERGSYNEQFFGPGTRLTVL.

This chain joins TRBV6-5 and TRBJ2-2, with 7 bases that match TRBD1. Germline CDR1 MNHEY, CDR2 SVGAGI. The CDR3 sequence is 15 residues long. With V trimmed by 3 bases and J by 2 bases, 3 bases remained unmatched. The CDR3: CASSYNRGNTGELFF. The CDR3 region has the DNA TGTGCCAGCAGTTATAACAGGGGCAACACCGGGGAGCTGTTTTTT.

The chain recombines TRBV30 with TRBJ2-3; D not certain. CDR1 GTSNPN and CDR2 SVGIG come from the germline V gene (reference sequence). The CDR3 is 11 residues long. V lost 2 bases and J 6 bases, leaving 6 bases between the germline ends. The chain's CDR3 is CAWSLVDTQYF. In DNA form, the CDR3 reads TGTGCCTGGAGTCTCGTTGATACGCAGTATTTT.

The V call is TRBV5-1, the J call TRBJ1-1; TRBD1 agrees at 11 bases. V shed 7 bases and J 5 bases; nucleotides not matched to a gene: 4. The V gene's germline CDR1 is SGHRS and CDR2 YFSETQ. The CDR3 spans 13 residues. CDR3 in DNA: TGCGCCAGCCAGGGACAGGGGGGGACTGAAGCTTTCTTT. Translated: CASQGQGGTEAFF.

J is TRBJ2-2 and V is TRBV4-3; a possible D gene is TRBD2 (6 bases). The germline V and J ends were trimmed by 3 bases and 4 bases, with 6 bases remaining between them. The CDR3 covers 13 residues. Germline V gene lookup returns CDR1 LGHNA and CDR2 YSLEER. CDR3 DNA: TGCGCCAGCAGCCAGGGAGGCACCGGGGAGCTGTTTTTT. This gives the protein CASSQGGTGELFF.

The V gene is TRBV30, the J gene TRBJ1-3; 7 bases are a match to TRBD1. Trimming at V came to 0 bases and at J to 1 base, leaving 12 bases not matched to a gene. Germline CDR1 reads GTSNPN; CDR2 reads SVGIG (reference sequence). The length of the CDR3 is 18 residues. The CDR3 bases are TGTGCCTGGAGTGTATGGGTGACAGGGAGAAGTTCTGGAAACACCATATATTTT. Protein: CAWSVWVTGRSSGNTIYF.

V usage is TRBV9 and J usage is TRBJ1-2; 10 nucleotides agree with TRBD1. The germline V gene has CDR1 SGDLS and CDR2 YYNGEE. This CDR3 is built from 15 residues. J gave up 5 bases and V 4 bases, and 8 bases lay outside the gene matches. CDR3 protein: CASSSPRGQGYGYTF. As DNA, the CDR3 is TGTGCCAGCAGCTCCCCCCGGGGACAGGGGTATGGCTACACCTTC.

The V and J genes are TRBV7-2 and TRBJ1-2; 10 positions agree with TRBD1. CDR1 is SGHTA, CDR2 FQGNSA, per germline. CDR3 length equals 14 residues. V lost 1 base and J lost 4; bases outside the gene matches: 0. The CDR3 bases are TGTGCCAGCAGCTTAGGACAGGGGGCCTATGGCTACACCTTC. This sequence encodes CASSLGQGAYGYTF.

The chain joins TRBV27 to TRBJ2-7, with no clear D. The CDR3 is 12 residues long. Germline values: CDR1 MNHEY, CDR2 SMNVEV (reference sequence). V was shortened by 4 bases and J by 3 bases, with 7 bases between the two germline ends. The DNA for the CDR3 is TGTGCCAGCAGTTCCTCCCTCTACGAGCAGTACTTC. It yields the protein CASSSSLYEQYF.

This clone is categorized as medium-sized (0.01 to 0.1%). The chain uses TRBV5-6 and TRBJ2-1; TRBD2 agrees at 10 bases. Germline values: CDR1 SGHDT, CDR2 YYEEEE. J lost 6 bases, V lost 1 base, and 4 bases had no gene match. The CDR3 contains 15 residues. For the CDR3, the DNA is TGTGCCAGCAGCTTGCTAGCGGGAGTATTCAATGAGCAGTTCTTC. It specifies CASSLLAGVFNEQFF.

V and J are TRBV19 and TRBJ1-5; D is unresolved. This CDR3 spans 14 amino acids. CDR1 LNHDA and CDR2 SQIVND come from the germline V gene (reference sequence). Trimming cost V 0 bases and J 2 bases, with 5 bases left between them. In nucleotides, the CDR3 is TGTGCCAGTAGTATAGATAGTGGCAATCAGCCCCAGCATTTT. It specifies CASSIDSGNQPQHF. Drawing the rest from reference TRBV19 and TRBJ1-5, the complete variable domain is DGGITQSPKYLFRKEGQNVTLSCEQNLNHDAMYWYRQDPGQGLRLIYYSQIVNDFQKGDIAEGYSVSREKKESFPLTVTSAQKNPTAFYLCASSIDSGNQPQHFGDGTRLSIL.

The gene calls are TRBV7-6 and TRBJ2-1, with TRBD1 as a possible D gene (6 bases). Germline V gene sequence: CDR1 SGHVS, CDR2 FNYEAQ. V was shortened by 4 bases and J by 6 bases, with 19 bases between the two germline ends. The CDR3 runs to 16 residues. CDR3 amino acids: CASSWGEGVVGNEQFF. The CDR3 bases are TGTGCCAGCAGCTGGGGAGAGGGGGTGGTCGGCAATGAGCAGTTCTTC.

The gene calls are TRBV7-2 and TRBJ2-3, with no clear D. Per the germline V gene, CDR1 is SGHTA and CDR2 is FQGNSA. The CDR3 consists of 12 residues. Trimming took 4 bases from V and 3 from J, leaving 5 bases between them. The CDR3 nucleotides are TGTGCCAGCAGCTCCGCGACAGATACGCAGTATTTT. Protein sequence: CASSSATDTQYF.